The 20 T cell receptor beta chains reported below all come from one sample, sequenced in a study of CD8 T cells in Susac syndrome. Random-hexamer reverse transcription was applied to roughly 0.5 to 1 ug RNA. TCRdb called the immunoSEQ multiplex PCR reads again in MiXCR, with one record for every CDR3 protein. The sample carries approximately 150,000 distinct CDR3 sequences, around 95% recorded once. Sequenced: CD4+ T cells from PBMCs. These TCRs come from a human donor with Susac syndrome.

This sequence joins TRBV20-1 and TRBJ2-7; 7 nucleotides line up with TRBD2. From germline, CDR1 is DFQATT and CDR2 SNEGSKA (reference sequence). With V trimmed by 3 bases and J by 0 bases, 5 bases remained unmatched. The CDR3 has 14 amino acids. The CDR3 DNA reads TGCAGTGCTAGTCGGCGGGAGTTCTCCTACGAGCAGTACTTC. Translation gives CSASRREFSYEQYF.

The rearrangement joins TRBV29-1 to TRBJ2-3; D uncertain. Germline lookup yields CDR1 SQVTM and CDR2 ANQGSEA. CDR3 length: 15 residues. V was shortened by 0 bases and J by 2 bases, with 12 bases between the two germline ends. CDR3: CSVEEIQPNTDTQYF. The CDR3 DNA follows: TGCAGCGTTGAAGAGATACAGCCAAACACAGATACGCAGTATTTT.

The chain links TRBV27 to TRBJ2-1; 14 nucleotides line up with TRBD2. The CDR3 contains 19 residues. Germline V CDR1 and CDR2: MNHEY, SMNVEV (reference sequence). Trimming removed 8 bases from V and 10 bases from J; junction bases left unmatched: 22. This chain's CDR3 is CASYPPGQGGLAGVREQFF. The CDR3 nucleotides read TGTGCCAGCTATCCCCCGGGACAGGGGGGACTAGCGGGAGTGCGGGAGCAGTTCTTC.

V usage is TRBV29-1 and J usage is TRBJ2-5, with unresolved D. CDR1 and CDR2 (germline): SQVTM, ANQGSEA. The CDR3 covers 14 residues. Trimming took 5 bases from V and 3 from J, leaving 16 bases between them. This chain's CDR3 is CSVRGSSEKETQYF. Written as DNA, the CDR3 is TGCAGCGTTCGAGGATCCTCGGAAAAAGAGACCCAGTACTTC.

V and J are TRBV28 and TRBJ2-5, with D possibly TRBD2 on 5 matching bases. V lost 5 bases and J lost 2, with 12 bases in between. The CDR3 loop spans 14 amino acids. Germline values: CDR1 MDHEN, CDR2 SYDVKM. Here the CDR3 reads CASSNFGVQETQYF. CDR3 DNA: TGTGCCAGCAGTAATTTCGGGGTACAAGAGACCCAGTACTTC.

The chain combines TRBV24-1 with TRBJ2-3; TRBD1 matches at 7 bases. The CDR3 totals 15 residues. Trimming cost V 3 bases and J 0 bases; bases outside gene matches: 2. Germline loops: CDR1 KGHDR, CDR2 SFDVKD. This chain's CDR3 is CATSDGTASTDTQYF. The CDR3 nucleotides are TGTGCCACCAGTGATGGGACAGCTAGCACAGATACGCAGTATTTT.

V is TRBV20-1 and J is TRBJ2-7, with 7 nucleotides matching TRBD2. The CDR3 loop spans 16 amino acids. With 0 bases clipped from V and 2 bases from J, the junction kept 10 bases outside the gene matches. Per the germline V gene, CDR1 is DFQATT and CDR2 is SNEGSKA (reference sequence). This CDR3 reads CSARDPLARSTYEQYF. In DNA, the CDR3 is TGCAGTGCTAGAGACCCACTAGCGAGAAGTACCTACGAGCAGTACTTC.

This clonotype is a singleton in its sample. The chain uses TRBV7-2 and TRBJ2-5; 8 bases are shared with TRBD2. CDR3 length: 16 amino acids. J lost 5 bases, V lost 5 bases, and 13 bases had no gene match. CDR1 and CDR2 from the germline V gene are SGHTA and FQGNSA. The CDR3 is CASSALGAGVWETQYF. In DNA, the CDR3 is TGTGCCAGCAGCGCCTTAGGAGCGGGAGTCTGGGAGACCCAGTACTTC.

This clonotype showed up just once. The chain carries TRBV5-1 and TRBJ1-1, with D possibly being TRBD1 (5 bases). The V gene's germline CDR1 is SGHRS and CDR2 YFSETQ. V was trimmed by 0 bases and J by 4 bases, leaving 10 bases between them. The CDR3 consists of 14 residues. For the CDR3, the DNA is TGCGCCAGCAGCTTGGAACAGGCAAGCACTGAAGCTTTCTTT. Translating gives CASSLEQASTEAFF.

DNA of the CDR3: TGCAGTGCCACCGCAACTAATGAAAAACTGTTTTTT. It encodes CSATATNEKLFF. The V call is TRBV20-1, the J call TRBJ1-4; D is undetermined. V dropped 6 bases and J dropped 0 bases, with 5 bases sitting between them. Germline loops: CDR1 DFQATT, CDR2 SNEGSKA (reference sequence). The CDR3 consists of 12 residues.

The rearrangement links TRBV2 to TRBJ2-1; TRBD1 aligns across 10 bases. This CDR3 is 15 amino acids long. Germline V gene data show CDR1 as SNHLY and CDR2 as FYNNEI. J was trimmed by 6 bases and V by 3 bases; bases with no gene match: 5. This CDR3 reads CASSDPGQGFNEQFF. The CDR3 bases are TGTGCCAGCAGTGACCCGGGACAGGGGTTCAATGAGCAGTTCTTC.

The chain combines TRBV5-1 with TRBJ2-7, with D possibly matching TRBD1 (6 bases). V was clipped by 0 bases and J by 3 bases, with 10 bases between them. The CDR3 spans 14 residues. Germline V lookup: CDR1 SGHRS, CDR2 YFSETQ. The CDR3 reads CASSLAGQIYEQYF. The CDR3 DNA is TGCGCCAGCAGCTTGGCCGGACAGATCTACGAGCAGTACTTC.

The gene calls are TRBV5-4 and TRBJ2-2; 10 bases are a match to TRBD2. This CDR3 spans 15 amino acids. CDR1 and CDR2 (germline): SGHNT, YYREEE (reference sequence). Trimming at V came to 5 bases and at J to 3 bases, leaving 4 bases not matched to a gene. DNA for the CDR3: TGTGCCAGCAGAATAGCGGGAGGATACACCGGGGAGCTGTTTTTT. This translates into CASRIAGGYTGELFF.

The V call is TRBV7-2, the J call TRBJ2-5; TRBD1 aligns across 8 bases. The CDR3 has 13 residues. Germline lookup yields CDR1 SGHTA and CDR2 FQGNSA. V dropped 5 bases and J dropped 3; count of bases not matched to a gene: 2. Here the CDR3 reads CASSRDRKETQYF. For the CDR3, the DNA is TGTGCCAGCAGCCGGGACAGGAAAGAGACCCAGTACTTC.

The V call is TRBV25-1, the J call TRBJ2-2; D gene uncertain. From germline, CDR1 is MGHDK and CDR2 SYGVNS. This CDR3 is 15 amino acids long. Trimming took 1 base from V and 0 from J, leaving 6 bases between them. CDR3 DNA sequence: TGTGCCAGCAGTGAATCCACACCGAACACCGGGGAGCTGTTTTTT. Its translation: CASSESTPNTGELFF.

V usage is TRBV27 and J usage is TRBJ2-1, with D possibly being TRBD1 (6 bases). In germline, CDR1 is MNHEY, CDR2 SMNVEV (reference sequence). Trimming pared 5 bases from V and 8 bases from J, leaving 10 bases between. CDR3 length equals 12 residues. Here the CDR3 DNA reads TGTGCCAGCAGTCTAACAGGGTATGAGCAGTTCTTC. Amino acid sequence: CASSLTGYEQFF.

This chain connects TRBV9 to TRBJ1-1; D not certain. This CDR3 is built from 13 residues. Germline CDR1 SGDLS, CDR2 YYNGEE. The germline V and J ends were trimmed by 0 bases and 4 bases, with 7 bases remaining between them. The CDR3 sequence is CASSVEAATEAFF. CDR3 DNA: TGTGCCAGCAGCGTAGAGGCAGCCACTGAAGCTTTCTTT.

The V call is TRBV29-1, the J call TRBJ1-1; D gene ambiguous. This CDR3 is 15 amino acids long. V was shortened by 6 bases and J by 2 bases, with 19 bases between the two germline ends. Germline-derived CDR1 and CDR2 are SQVTM and ANQGSEA. CDR3 loop: CSVPHPLTPNTEAFF. The CDR3 nucleotides read TGCAGCGTACCTCACCCCCTAACGCCCAACACTGAAGCTTTCTTT.

The chain joins TRBV20-1 to TRBJ1-5; D gene ambiguous. The V and J ends lost 6 bases and 2 bases respectively, with 11 bases between them. Looked up from germline, CDR1 is DFQATT and CDR2 is SNEGSKA (reference sequence). The CDR3 is 13 residues long. CDR3: CSARRQGNQPQHF. CDR3 bases: TGCAGTGCCCGGCGGCAGGGCAATCAGCCCCAGCATTTT.

The chain is built from TRBV2 and TRBJ2-7, with D perhaps TRBD1 (6 bases). With 5 bases removed from V and 6 bases from J, the gap between germline ends came to 8 bases. The CDR3 has 11 residues. Germline V gives CDR1 SNHLY, CDR2 FYNNEI. CDR3 DNA: TGTGCCAGCAGTACAGGGTTCGAGCAGTACTTC. It yields the protein CASSTGFEQYF.